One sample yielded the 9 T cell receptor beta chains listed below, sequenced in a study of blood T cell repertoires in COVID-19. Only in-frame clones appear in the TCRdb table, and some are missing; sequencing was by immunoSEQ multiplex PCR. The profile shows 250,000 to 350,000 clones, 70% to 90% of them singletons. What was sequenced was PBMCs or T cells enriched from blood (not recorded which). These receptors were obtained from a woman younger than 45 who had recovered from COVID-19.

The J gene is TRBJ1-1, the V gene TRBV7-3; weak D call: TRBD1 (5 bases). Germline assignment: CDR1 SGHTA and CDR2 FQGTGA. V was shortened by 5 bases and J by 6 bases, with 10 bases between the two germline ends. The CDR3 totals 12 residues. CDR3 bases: TGTGCCAGCAGCCAGGAGGGACCTGAAGCTTTCTTT. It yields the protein CASSQEGPEAFF.

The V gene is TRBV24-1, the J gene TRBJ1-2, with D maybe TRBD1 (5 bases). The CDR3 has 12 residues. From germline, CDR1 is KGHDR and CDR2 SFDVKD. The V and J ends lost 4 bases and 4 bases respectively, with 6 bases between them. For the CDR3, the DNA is TGTGCCACCAGTGAGGGGGGCTATGGCTACACCTTC. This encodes CATSEGGYGYTF.

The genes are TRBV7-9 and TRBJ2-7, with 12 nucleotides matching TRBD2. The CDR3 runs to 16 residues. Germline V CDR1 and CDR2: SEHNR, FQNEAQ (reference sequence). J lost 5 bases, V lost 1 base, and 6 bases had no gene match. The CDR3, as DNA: TGTGCCAGCAGCTTAGGGCCTAGCGGGGGGGCCAACGAGCAGTACTTC. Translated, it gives CASSLGPSGGANEQYF. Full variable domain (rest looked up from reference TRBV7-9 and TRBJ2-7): DTGVSQNPRHKITKRGQNVTFRCDPISEHNRLYWYRQTLGQGPEFLTYFQNEAQLEKSRLLSDRFSAERPKGSFSTLEIQRTEQGDSAMYLCASSLGPSGGANEQYFGPGTRLTVT.

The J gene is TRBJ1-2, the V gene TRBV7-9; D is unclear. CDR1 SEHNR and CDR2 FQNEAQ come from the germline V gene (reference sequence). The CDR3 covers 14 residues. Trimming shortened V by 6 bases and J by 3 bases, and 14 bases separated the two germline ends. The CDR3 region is CASSWGALDYGYTF. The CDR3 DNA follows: TGTGCCAGCAGTTGGGGAGCTTTGGACTATGGCTACACCTTC.

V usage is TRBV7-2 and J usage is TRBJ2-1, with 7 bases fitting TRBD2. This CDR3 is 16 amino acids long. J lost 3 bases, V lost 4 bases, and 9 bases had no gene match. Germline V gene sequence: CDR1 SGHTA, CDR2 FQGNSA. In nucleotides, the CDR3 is TGTGCCAGCAGCTCCATACCACGGGGGGTCTACAATGAGCAGTTCTTC. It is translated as CASSSIPRGVYNEQFF.

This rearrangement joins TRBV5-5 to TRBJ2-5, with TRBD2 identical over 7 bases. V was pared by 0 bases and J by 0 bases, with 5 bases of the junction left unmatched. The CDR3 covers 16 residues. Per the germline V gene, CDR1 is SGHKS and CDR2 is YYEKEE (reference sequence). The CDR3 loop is CASSLGDGGNQETQYF. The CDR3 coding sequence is TGTGCCAGCAGCTTGGGCGACGGGGGGAACCAAGAGACCCAGTACTTC.

The CDR3: CASSLGPPTTYEQYF. The CDR3 coding sequence is TGCGCCAGCAGCTTGGGACCCCCCACTACCTACGAGCAGTACTTC. The chain is built from TRBV5-1 and TRBJ2-7; D gene unclear. The CDR3 has 15 amino acids. CDR1 and CDR2 from the germline V gene are SGHRS and YFSETQ. The V end lost 0 bases, the J end lost 2 bases, and 12 bases lay between the germline ends.

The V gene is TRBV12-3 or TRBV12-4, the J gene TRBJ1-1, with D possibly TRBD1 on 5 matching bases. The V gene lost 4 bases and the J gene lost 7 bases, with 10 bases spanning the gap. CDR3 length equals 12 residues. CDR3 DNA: TGTGCCAGCAGTTGGGGCGACAGTGAAGCTTTCTTT. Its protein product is CASSWGDSEAFF.

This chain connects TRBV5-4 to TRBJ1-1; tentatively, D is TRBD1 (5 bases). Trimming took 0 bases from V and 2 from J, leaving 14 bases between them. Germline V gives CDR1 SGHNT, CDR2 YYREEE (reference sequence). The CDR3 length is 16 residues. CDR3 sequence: CASSLGGGTLNTEAFF. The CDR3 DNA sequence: TGTGCCAGCAGCTTGGGTGGGGGGACTTTAAACACTGAAGCTTTCTTT.